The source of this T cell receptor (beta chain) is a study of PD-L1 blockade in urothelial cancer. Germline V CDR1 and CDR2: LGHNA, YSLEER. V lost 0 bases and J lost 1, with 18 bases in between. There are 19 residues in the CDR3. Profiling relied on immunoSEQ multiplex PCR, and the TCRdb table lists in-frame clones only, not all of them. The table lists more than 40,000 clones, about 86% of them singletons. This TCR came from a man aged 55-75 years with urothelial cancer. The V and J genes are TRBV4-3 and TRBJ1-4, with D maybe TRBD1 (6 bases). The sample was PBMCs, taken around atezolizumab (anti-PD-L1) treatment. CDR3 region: CASSQDAPGTRLTNEKLFF. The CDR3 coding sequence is TGCGCCAGCAGCCAAGATGCACCGGGGACAAGATTAACTAATGAAAAACTGTTTTTT.